Below, 16 T cell receptor beta chains from the same sample are listed, as sequenced in a study of technical replicates of blood from several donors. The assay was immunoSEQ multiplex PCR, and TCRdb's table has in-frame clones only and misses some. Of some 68,000 clones listed, about nine tenths are singletons. Specimen: T cells isolated from PBMCs. These receptors all come from a human donor in good health.

The chain joins TRBV7-2 to TRBJ1-5; D gene uncertain. The length of the CDR3 is 16 residues. The germline CDR1 and CDR2 sequences are SGHTA and FQGNSA. V was cut by 1 base and J by 1 base, with 11 bases left in between. The CDR3 region has the DNA TGTGCCAGCAGCTTAGTGGCAGCGGGGAGCAATCAGCCCCAGCATTTT. It yields the protein CASSLVAAGSNQPQHF.

The gene calls are TRBV4-2 and TRBJ2-2; D unresolved. Trimming removed 0 bases at V and 6 bases at J, with 8 bases between. This CDR3 has 14 residues. Germline V gives CDR1 LGHNA, CDR2 YNFKEQ. CDR3 sequence: CASSQDYASGELFF. The CDR3, as DNA: TGTGCCAGCAGCCAAGATTATGCGTCCGGGGAGCTGTTTTTT.

The genes are TRBV5-4 and TRBJ1-1, with 11 bases that match TRBD1. V shed 2 bases and J 4 bases; nucleotides not matched to a gene: 1. The V gene's germline CDR1 is SGHNT and CDR2 YYREEE (reference sequence). The CDR3 sequence is 14 residues long. CDR3 DNA: TGTGCCAGCAGCTTCGGGACAGGGGGCACTGAAGCTTTCTTT. Translated, it gives CASSFGTGGTEAFF.

The V call is TRBV7-9, the J call TRBJ2-1; TRBD2 matches at 8 bases. With 5 bases clipped from V and 2 bases from J, the junction kept 8 bases outside the gene matches. Germline CDR1 is SEHNR and CDR2 is FQNEAQ (reference sequence). The CDR3 is 16 amino acids. The CDR3 is CASSSLLAGPYNEQFF. CDR3 bases: TGTGCCAGCAGCAGCCTCCTAGCGGGCCCCTACAATGAGCAGTTCTTC.

This chain connects TRBV9 to TRBJ2-3; the D gene is possibly TRBD2 (5 bases). The CDR3 is 18 residues long. Trimming cost V 0 bases and J 0 bases, with 17 bases left between them. Per the germline V gene, CDR1 is SGDLS and CDR2 is YYNGEE. The CDR3 region has the DNA TGTGCCAGCAGCGTAGCTCCCCCGGGAAGCGGAAGCACAGATACGCAGTATTTT. Protein: CASSVAPPGSGSTDTQYF.

This clone was seen a single time. The rearrangement links TRBV19 to TRBJ1-1; 7 positions agree with TRBD1. Germline loops: CDR1 LNHDA, CDR2 SQIVND (reference sequence). This CDR3 comprises 15 residues. V was clipped by 5 bases and J by 0 bases; unmatched bases: 6. CDR3 protein: CASSLWTGMNTEAFF. In nucleotides, the CDR3 is TGTGCCAGTAGTCTCTGGACAGGAATGAACACTGAAGCTTTCTTT.

The chain carries TRBV28 and TRBJ2-7; D perhaps matches TRBD1 (6 bases). Trimming took off 2 bases at V and 6 bases at J, with 14 bases between the two ends. CDR1 MDHEN and CDR2 SYDVKM come from the germline V gene. The length of the CDR3 is 14 residues. The CDR3 region has the DNA TGTGCCAGCAGTTTAATAACAGGGTTGTTCGAGCAGTACTTC. It specifies CASSLITGLFEQYF.

The V and J genes are TRBV7-3 and TRBJ2-2, with TRBD2 matching over 8 bases. CDR1 SGHTA and CDR2 FQGTGA come from the germline V gene. Trimming removed 4 bases from V and 7 bases from J; junction bases left unmatched: 11. The CDR3 spans 16 residues. The CDR3 bases are TGTGCCAGCAGCTCCTTGGCGGGGGGTGACGTCGGGGAGCTGTTTTTT. Amino acid sequence: CASSSLAGGDVGELFF.

The V gene is TRBV7-8, the J gene TRBJ2-7; a weak D match, TRBD2 (6 bases). CDR3 length equals 15 residues. The germline CDR1 and CDR2 sequences are SGHVS and FQNEAQ. V was pared by 4 bases and J by 2 bases, with 15 bases between. In nucleotides, the CDR3 is TGTGCCAGCAGCTGGCGTCGACTAGGAACCTACGAGCAGTACTTC. The encoded protein is CASSWRRLGTYEQYF.

J is TRBJ2-5 and V is TRBV27, with a weak D call TRBD1 (6 bases). The germline V gene encodes CDR1 MNHEY and CDR2 SMNVEV (reference sequence). The CDR3 has 14 amino acids. V was pared by 2 bases and J by 5 bases, with 12 bases between. The CDR3: CASSLTGSGETQYF. The CDR3 DNA reads TGTGCCAGCAGTTTAACAGGGTCCGGGGAGACCCAGTACTTC.

This chain uses TRBV2 with TRBJ1-2; tentative D call: TRBD1 (5 bases). With 6 bases removed from V and 7 bases from J, the gap between germline ends came to 18 bases. CDR3 length: 14 residues. The germline CDR1 and CDR2 sequences are SNHLY and FYNNEI. This CDR3 is CASRRDRGEGGYTF. As DNA, the CDR3 is TGTGCCAGCAGACGAGACAGAGGAGAAGGTGGCTACACCTTC. The complete variable domain, with remaining parts taken from reference TRBV2 and TRBJ1-2, reads EPEVTQTPSHQVTQMGQEVILRCVPISNHLYFYWYRQILGQKVEFLVSFYNNEISEKSEIFDDQFSVERPDGSNFTLKIRSTKLEDSAMYFCASRRDRGEGGYTFGSGTRLTVV.

V is TRBV7-3 and J is TRBJ2-2; weak D call: TRBD2 (6 bases). Trimming took off 1 base at V and 2 bases at J, with 11 bases between the two ends. The germline V gene has CDR1 SGHTA and CDR2 FQGTGA. The CDR3 consists of 16 residues. CDR3 amino acids: CASSLSRDFNTGELFF. CDR3 in DNA: TGTGCCAGCAGCTTAAGTCGGGACTTCAACACCGGGGAGCTGTTTTTT.

V usage is TRBV6-4 and J usage is TRBJ2-3, with TRBD2 identical over 10 bases. Germline CDR1 is MRHNA and CDR2 is SNTAGT. Germline trimming cut 6 bases from V and 3 bases from J; bases unmatched to any gene: 6. The CDR3 is made up of 15 amino acids. The CDR3 sequence is CASSSELAGTDTQYF. The CDR3 bases are TGTGCCAGCAGCTCTGAACTAGCGGGAACAGATACGCAGTATTTT.

The chain carries TRBV7-9 and TRBJ1-5; D perhaps matches TRBD1 (6 bases). Trimming pared 3 bases from V and 5 bases from J, leaving 11 bases between. Germline CDR1 SEHNR, CDR2 FQNEAQ (reference sequence). The CDR3 contains 14 residues. CDR3 region: CASSFGRGDQPQHF. The CDR3 DNA sequence: TGTGCCAGCAGCTTCGGCAGGGGAGATCAGCCCCAGCATTTT.

This clone has only one observation. This chain connects TRBV5-4 to TRBJ1-2; TRBD1 agrees at 10 bases. This CDR3 is built from 14 residues. Losses at the gene ends were 0 bases for V and 6 bases for J; bases not matched to a gene: 2. Germline V gene lookup returns CDR1 SGHNT and CDR2 YYREEE (reference sequence). The CDR3 loop is CASSLGQGADGYTF. The CDR3 DNA reads as TGTGCCAGCAGCTTGGGACAGGGGGCAGATGGCTACACCTTC. Filled out from reference TRBV5-4 and TRBJ1-2, the complete variable domain reads ETGVTQSPTHLIKTRGQQVTLRCSSQSGHNTVSWYQQALGQGPQFIFQYYREEENGRGNFPPRFSGLQFPNYSSELNVNALELDDSALYLCASSLGQGADGYTFGSGTRLTVV.

This chain connects TRBV5-1 to TRBJ1-4; D may be TRBD1 (6 bases). The germline V and J ends were trimmed by 1 base and 6 bases, with 13 bases remaining between them. This CDR3 region has 15 residues. Germline-derived CDR1 and CDR2 are SGHRS and YFSETQ. The CDR3 is CASSLSGGVDEKLFF. For the CDR3, the DNA is TGCGCCAGCAGCTTGTCGGGGGGCGTGGATGAAAAACTGTTTTTT.